These 21 T cell receptor beta chains were sequenced from one sample in a study of vaccination and CD4 T cells after COVID-19. The Oncomine TCR Beta short-read assay sequenced DNA from cultured CD4+ T cells. TCRdb reprocessed the PCR reads with MiXCR, giving one entry per CDR3 protein. The sample shows some 12,000 distinct CDR3 sequences, about 65% of them seen only once. No antigen has been assigned to these receptors. Treatment defined: approximately 10-day PBMC culture with coronavirus spike peptide pools or control peptides (ViraFEST assay). The source was CD4+ T cells from blood, cultured in vitro, collected before SARS-CoV-2 vaccination. These receptors originate from a human donor who had recovered from COVID-19.

This clonotype has just a few counts. The chain carries TRBV28 and TRBJ1-5; no firm D call. CDR1 MDHEN and CDR2 SYDVKM come from the germline V gene. This CDR3 contains 12 residues. Trimming took 2 bases from V and 6 from J, leaving 5 bases between them. In DNA, the CDR3 is TGTGCCAGCAGTTTACGGGCTCAGCCCCAGCATTTT. Translating gives CASSLRAQPQHF.

The CDR3: CASRRTGSSYEQYF. DNA for the CDR3: TGTGCCAGTAGGCGGACAGGAAGCTCCTACGAGCAGTACTTC. V usage is TRBV19 and J usage is TRBJ2-7, with TRBD1 identical over 7 bases. This CDR3 is built from 14 residues. J was trimmed by 0 bases and V by 6 bases; bases with no gene match: 5. Germline values: CDR1 LNHDA, CDR2 SQIVND (reference sequence).

The rearrangement joins TRBV28 to TRBJ1-6, with D uncertain. V lost 7 bases to trimming and J lost 4 bases, with 17 bases between them. Germline-derived CDR1 and CDR2 are MDHEN and SYDVKM. This CDR3 is built from 16 residues. CDR3 region: CASTRDWAGYNSPLHF. CDR3 coding DNA: TGTGCCAGCACCCGAGACTGGGCGGGGTATAATTCACCCCTCCACTTT.

The rearrangement links TRBV20-1 to TRBJ2-3; 9 bases line up with TRBD2. Germline CDR1 DFQATT, CDR2 SNEGSKA (reference sequence). V dropped 6 bases and J dropped 3; count of bases not matched to a gene: 10. This CDR3 spans 15 amino acids. The CDR3 DNA sequence: TGCAGTGCCCCGTCAGCGGGAGGAATAACAGATACGCAGTATTTT. Its translation is CSAPSAGGITDTQYF.

V and J are TRBV2 and TRBJ2-5, with D perhaps matching TRBD1 (6 bases). Germline values: CDR1 SNHLY, CDR2 FYNNEI. There are 15 residues in the CDR3. The germline V and J ends were trimmed by 2 bases and 5 bases, with 15 bases remaining between them. CDR3 coding DNA: TGTGCCAGCAGTGAAACAACGACAGGTCAGGAGACCCAGTACTTC. This gives the protein CASSETTTGQETQYF.

This clonotype was counted between two and nine times. The gene calls are TRBV6-1 and TRBJ2-7; the D is unclear. With 6 bases removed from V and 7 bases from J, the gap between germline ends came to 13 bases. Germline V gene data show CDR1 as MNHNS and CDR2 as SASEGT. This CDR3 is 12 amino acids long. In DNA form, the CDR3 reads TGTGCCAGCAGCGGTCCCTTTGAAGAGCAGTACTTC. This translates into CASSGPFEEQYF.

This chain uses TRBV7-8 with TRBJ1-4, with D uncertain. Germline CDR1 reads SGHVS; CDR2 reads FQNEAQ. V lost 5 bases and J 2 bases, leaving 9 bases between the germline ends. The CDR3 is 14 residues long. This CDR3 is CASSRGRTNEKLFF. CDR3 DNA: TGTGCCAGCAGCCGCGGGAGGACTAATGAAAAACTGTTTTTT.

The chain combines TRBV28 with TRBJ2-6, with D possibly being TRBD1 (6 bases). The germline V gene has CDR1 MDHEN and CDR2 SYDVKM. V was shortened by 5 bases and J by 3 bases, with 11 bases between the two germline ends. The CDR3 length is 15 residues. CDR3 nucleotides: TGTGCCAGCAGTCAGACAGGAGGTGGGGCCAACGTCCTGACTTTC. It yields the protein CASSQTGGGANVLTF.

The chain combines TRBV20-1 with TRBJ2-5; 8 bases line up with TRBD2. Germline trimming cut 1 base from V and 5 bases from J; bases unmatched to any gene: 12. Looked up from germline, CDR1 is DFQATT and CDR2 is SNEGSKA (reference sequence). This CDR3 has 16 residues. The chain's CDR3 is CSARGGGRGTSETQYF. The CDR3, as DNA: TGCAGTGCTAGAGGAGGGGGGCGGGGGACTAGTGAGACCCAGTACTTC.

A few counts support this clonotype. CDR3 DNA sequence: TGCAGTGCCCAGCCCACTAGCTCCTATAATTCACCCCTCCACTTT. It encodes CSAQPTSSYNSPLHF. The chain employs TRBV20-1 and TRBJ1-6; no firm D call. The CDR3 runs 15 residues. CDR1 and CDR2 (germline): DFQATT, SNEGSKA (reference sequence). The V and J ends lost 6 bases and 0 bases respectively, with 12 bases between them.

This clonotype was counted a few times. V is TRBV6-2 or TRBV6-3 and J is TRBJ1-1; 7 bases agree with TRBD1. V lost 6 bases, J lost 6 bases, and 7 bases stayed unmatched. The CDR3 is made up of 13 amino acids. Germline CDR1 MNHEY, CDR2 SVGEGT. Written as DNA, the CDR3 is TGTGCCAGCAGACAGACAGGGCAGGCTGAAGCTTTCTTT. It encodes CASRQTGQAEAFF.

The V gene is TRBV29-1, the J gene TRBJ2-5, with D perhaps matching TRBD1 (6 bases). The V end was cut by 7 bases, the J end by 2 bases, with 14 bases between. Per the germline V gene, CDR1 is SQVTM and CDR2 is ANQGSEA. The CDR3 has 13 amino acids. The CDR3 loop reads CSADGQLQETQYF. In nucleotides, the CDR3 is TGCAGCGCTGATGGACAGTTACAAGAGACCCAGTACTTC.

This clonotype was found a few times. The J gene is TRBJ2-3, the V gene TRBV20-1, with D tentatively TRBD1 (6 bases). The CDR3 consists of 15 residues. In germline, CDR1 is DFQATT, CDR2 SNEGSKA (reference sequence). Trimming cost V 0 bases and J 2 bases, with 12 bases left between them. CDR3 sequence reads: CSARDAGTPTDTQYF. The CDR3 coding sequence is TGCAGTGCTAGAGACGCCGGGACACCCACAGATACGCAGTATTTT.

The V call is TRBV15, the J call TRBJ1-5; D uncertain. Germline CDR1 LNHNV, CDR2 YYDKDF (reference sequence). CDR3 length: 13 amino acids. The V gene lost 1 base and the J gene lost 5 bases, with 6 bases spanning the gap. CDR3 loop: CATSRGNDQPQHF. DNA for the CDR3: TGTGCCACCAGCAGAGGAAATGATCAGCCCCAGCATTTT.

This clonotype was recorded a few times. This rearrangement joins TRBV30 to TRBJ2-5; D gene unclear. Germline CDR1 reads GTSNPN; CDR2 reads SVGIG (reference sequence). This CDR3 is built from 13 residues. V was shortened by 3 bases and J by 2 bases, with 10 bases between the two germline ends. CDR3 loop: CAWSRQVQETQYF. The CDR3 region has the DNA TGTGCCTGGAGCCGGCAGGTACAAGAGACCCAGTACTTC.

For this clonotype: It is unclear where the CDR3 begins or ends on the DNA, so no DNA is shown, and the CDR3 is as TCRdb lists it. The rearrangement joins TRBV21-1 to TRBJ2-1; TRBD1 is the table's D call and was not checked against the DNA. TRBV21-1 corresponds to a pseudogene. The CDR3 contains 24 residues when both ends are counted. The CDR3 sequence is CASTNQTSMYLCASRQTGYNEQFF.

About this clonotype itself: A read error is likely, as this CDR3 ends without the conserved phenylalanine or tryptophan. The chain couples TRBV19 to TRBJ2-4, with D possibly being TRBD1 or TRBD2 (5 bases each). CDR3 size: 14 residues. Trimming took off 5 bases at V and 1 base at J, with 9 bases between the two ends. Germline CDR1 LNHDA, CDR2 SQIVND (reference sequence). CDR3 sequence reads: CASSEGTAKNIQYY. Written as DNA, the CDR3 is TGTGCCAGTAGTGAGGGGACGGCCAAAAACATTCAGTACTAC.

The chain carries TRBV27 and TRBJ1-1, with a possible D match to TRBD1 (5 bases). CDR1 is MNHEY, CDR2 SMNVEV, per germline (reference sequence). The length of the CDR3 is 12 residues. V lost 6 bases and J 5 bases, leaving 10 bases between the germline ends. The chain's CDR3 is CASRQGGTEAFF. CDR3 bases: TGTGCCAGCAGGCAGGGTGGTACTGAAGCTTTCTTT.

The chain uses TRBV5-1 and TRBJ2-7; 12 bases agree with TRBD2. V lost 3 bases, J lost 6 bases, and 4 bases stayed unmatched. Germline V gene data show CDR1 as SGHRS and CDR2 as YFSETQ. This CDR3 region has 14 residues. Written as DNA, the CDR3 is TGCGCCAGCAGCTGGACTAGCGGGGCCCTCGAGCAGTACTTC. It yields the protein CASSWTSGALEQYF.

This clonotype was seen only a few times. The genes are TRBV28 and TRBJ1-6; possible D gene TRBD1, 6 bases. V gave up 6 bases and J gave up 8 bases, with 14 bases separating them. The CDR3 has 14 residues. Germline V gene lookup returns CDR1 MDHEN and CDR2 SYDVKM. CDR3 loop: CASRSGAGDSPLHF. The CDR3 DNA follows: TGTGCCAGCAGGTCGGGGGCCGGAGATTCACCCCTCCACTTT.

This clonotype was counted only a few times. V is TRBV7-9 and J is TRBJ2-1; D gene uncertain. V was trimmed by 4 bases and J by 6 bases, leaving 13 bases between them. Germline V gives CDR1 SEHNR, CDR2 FQNEAQ (reference sequence). This CDR3 is 14 amino acids long. This chain's CDR3 is CASSYDPAVNEQFF. Here the CDR3 DNA reads TGTGCCAGCAGCTACGACCCAGCCGTCAATGAGCAGTTCTTC.